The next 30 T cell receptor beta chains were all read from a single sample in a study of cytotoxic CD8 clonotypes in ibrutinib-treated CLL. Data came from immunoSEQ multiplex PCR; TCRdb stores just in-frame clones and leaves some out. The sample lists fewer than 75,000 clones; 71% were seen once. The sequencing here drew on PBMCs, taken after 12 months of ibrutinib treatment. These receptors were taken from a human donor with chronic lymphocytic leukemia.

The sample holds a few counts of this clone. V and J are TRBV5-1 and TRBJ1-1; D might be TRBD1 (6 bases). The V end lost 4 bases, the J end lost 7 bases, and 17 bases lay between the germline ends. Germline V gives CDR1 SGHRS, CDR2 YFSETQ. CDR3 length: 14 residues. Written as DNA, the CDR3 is TGCGCCAGCAGCCCACCCGCGGGGGCGATTGAAGCTTTCTTT. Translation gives CASSPPAGAIEAFF.

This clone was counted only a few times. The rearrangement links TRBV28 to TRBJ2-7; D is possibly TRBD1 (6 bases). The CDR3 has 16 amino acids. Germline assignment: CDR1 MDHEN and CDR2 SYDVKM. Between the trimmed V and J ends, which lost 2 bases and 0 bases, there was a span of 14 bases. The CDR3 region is CASSLEWAGASYEQYF. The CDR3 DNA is TGTGCCAGCAGTTTAGAATGGGCAGGGGCCTCCTACGAGCAGTACTTC.

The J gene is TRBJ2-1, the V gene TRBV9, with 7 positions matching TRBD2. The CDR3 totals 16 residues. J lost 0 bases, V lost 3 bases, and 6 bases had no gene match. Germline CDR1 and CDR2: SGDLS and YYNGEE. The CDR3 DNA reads TGTGCCAGCAGCGCGCTAGCGGATAGCTCCTACAATGAGCAGTTCTTC. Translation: CASSALADSSYNEQFF.

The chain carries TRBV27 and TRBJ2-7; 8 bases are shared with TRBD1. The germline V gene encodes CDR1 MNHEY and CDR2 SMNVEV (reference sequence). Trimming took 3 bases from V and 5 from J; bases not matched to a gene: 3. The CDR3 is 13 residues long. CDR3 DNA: TGTGCCAGCAGTTTCCTGGACAGGGACGAGCAGTACTTC. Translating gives CASSFLDRDEQYF.

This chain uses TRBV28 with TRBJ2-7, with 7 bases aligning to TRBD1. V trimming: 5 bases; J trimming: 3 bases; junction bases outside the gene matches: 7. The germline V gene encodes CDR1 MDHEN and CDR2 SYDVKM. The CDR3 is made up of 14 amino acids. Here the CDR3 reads CASSPGQINYEQYF. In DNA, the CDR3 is TGTGCCAGCAGTCCGGGACAGATAAACTACGAGCAGTACTTC.

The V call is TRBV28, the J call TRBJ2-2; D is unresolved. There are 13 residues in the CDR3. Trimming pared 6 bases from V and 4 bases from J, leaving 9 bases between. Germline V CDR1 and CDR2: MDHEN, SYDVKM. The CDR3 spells CASRGSGTGELFF. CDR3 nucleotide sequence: TGTGCCAGCAGGGGGTCGGGCACCGGGGAGCTGTTTTTT.

CDR3 nucleotides: TGCGCCAGCAGCTTTGGTCCGATTGGCTACACCTTC. Amino acid sequence: CASSFGPIGYTF. The chain combines TRBV5-1 with TRBJ1-2, with D unresolved. Germline CDR1 reads SGHRS; CDR2 reads YFSETQ. The CDR3 sequence is 12 residues long. The V end was cut by 2 bases, the J end by 7 bases, with 9 bases between.

The CDR3 DNA follows: TGTGCCAGCAGTTTAGGGGGTCCTCGGGAAGAGCAGTACTTC. This sequence encodes CASSLGGPREEQYF. V and J are TRBV28 and TRBJ2-7; D possibly matches TRBD1 or TRBD2 (5 bases each). Trimming removed 2 bases from V and 7 bases from J, with 15 bases in between. CDR3 length equals 14 residues. Germline lookup yields CDR1 MDHEN and CDR2 SYDVKM.

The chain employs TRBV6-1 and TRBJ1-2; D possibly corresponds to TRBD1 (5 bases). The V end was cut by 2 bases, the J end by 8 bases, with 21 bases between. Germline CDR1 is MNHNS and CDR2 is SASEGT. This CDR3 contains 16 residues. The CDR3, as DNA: TGTGCCAGCAGTGAAATTAGGGACCGAGGAGTTGCAGGCTACACCTTC. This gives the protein CASSEIRDRGVAGYTF.

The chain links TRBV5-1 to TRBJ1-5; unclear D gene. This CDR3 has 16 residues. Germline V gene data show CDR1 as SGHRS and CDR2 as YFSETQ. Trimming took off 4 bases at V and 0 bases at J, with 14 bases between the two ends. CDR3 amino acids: CASSNRWGYSNQPQHF. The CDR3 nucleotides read TGCGCCAGCAGCAACAGATGGGGTTATAGCAATCAGCCCCAGCATTTT. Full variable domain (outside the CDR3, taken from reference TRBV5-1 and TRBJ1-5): KAGVTQTPRYLIKTRGQQVTLSCSPISGHRSVSWYQQTPGQGLQFLFEYFSETQRNKGNFPGRFSGRQFSNSRSEMNVSTLELGDSALYLCASSNRWGYSNQPQHFGDGTRLSIL.

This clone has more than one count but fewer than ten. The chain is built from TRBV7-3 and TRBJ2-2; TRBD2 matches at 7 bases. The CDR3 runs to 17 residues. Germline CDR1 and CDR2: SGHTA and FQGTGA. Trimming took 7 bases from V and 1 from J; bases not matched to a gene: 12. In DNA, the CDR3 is TGTGCCAGCACAAATCAGCGGGGAGGGCTGAACACCGGGGAGCTGTTTTTT. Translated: CASTNQRGGLNTGELFF.

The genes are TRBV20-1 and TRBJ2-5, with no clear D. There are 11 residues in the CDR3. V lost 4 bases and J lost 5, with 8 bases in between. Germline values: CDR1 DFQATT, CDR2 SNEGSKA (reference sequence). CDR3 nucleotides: TGCAGTGCTATCCTCGGGGAGACCCAGTACTTC. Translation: CSAILGETQYF.

CDR3 sequence: CAISESGKNYGYTF. The CDR3 coding sequence is TGTGCCATCAGTGAGTCGGGAAAAAACTATGGCTACACCTTC. V and J are TRBV10-3 and TRBJ1-2; no reliable D call. This CDR3 has 14 amino acids. Germline values: CDR1 ENHRY, CDR2 SYGVKD. V lost 0 bases and J 2 bases, leaving 7 bases between the germline ends.

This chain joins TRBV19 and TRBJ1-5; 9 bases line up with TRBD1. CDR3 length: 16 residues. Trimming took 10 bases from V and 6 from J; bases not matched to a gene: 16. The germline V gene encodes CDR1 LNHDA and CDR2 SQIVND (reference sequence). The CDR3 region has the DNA TGTGCCACGTCGACCCGGGACAGGGCTTTCACTCAGCCCCAGCATTTT. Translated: CATSTRDRAFTQPQHF. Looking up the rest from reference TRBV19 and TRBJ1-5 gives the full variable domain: DGGITQSPKYLFRKEGQNVTLSCEQNLNHDAMYWYRQDPGQGLRLIYYSQIVNDFQKGDIAEGYSVSREKKESFPLTVTSAQKNPTAFYLCATSTRDRAFTQPQHFGDGTRLSIL.

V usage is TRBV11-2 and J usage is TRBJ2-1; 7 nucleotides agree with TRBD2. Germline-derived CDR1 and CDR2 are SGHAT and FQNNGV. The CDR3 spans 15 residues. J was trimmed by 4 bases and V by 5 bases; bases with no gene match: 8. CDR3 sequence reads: CASSKGTTKYNEQFF. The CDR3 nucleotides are TGTGCCAGCAGCAAGGGGACTACTAAATACAATGAGCAGTTCTTC.

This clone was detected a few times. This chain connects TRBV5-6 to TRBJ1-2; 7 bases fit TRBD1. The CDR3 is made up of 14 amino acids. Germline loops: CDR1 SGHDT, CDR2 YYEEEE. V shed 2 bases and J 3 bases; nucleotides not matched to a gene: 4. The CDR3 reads CASSFMGQHYGYTF. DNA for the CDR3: TGTGCCAGCAGCTTCATGGGACAGCACTATGGCTACACCTTC.

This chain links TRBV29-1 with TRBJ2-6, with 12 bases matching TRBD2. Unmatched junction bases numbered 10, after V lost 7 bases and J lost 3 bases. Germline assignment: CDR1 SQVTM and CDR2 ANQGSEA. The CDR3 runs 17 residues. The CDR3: CSAGTGTSGLGANVLTF. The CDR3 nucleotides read TGCAGCGCCGGTACCGGGACTAGCGGGCTTGGGGCCAACGTCCTGACTTTC.

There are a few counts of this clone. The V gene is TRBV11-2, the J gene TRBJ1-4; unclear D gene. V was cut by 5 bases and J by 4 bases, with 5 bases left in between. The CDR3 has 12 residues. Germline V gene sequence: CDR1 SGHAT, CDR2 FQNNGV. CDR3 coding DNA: TGTGCCAGCAGCCGATATAATGAAAAACTGTTTTTT. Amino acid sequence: CASSRYNEKLFF.

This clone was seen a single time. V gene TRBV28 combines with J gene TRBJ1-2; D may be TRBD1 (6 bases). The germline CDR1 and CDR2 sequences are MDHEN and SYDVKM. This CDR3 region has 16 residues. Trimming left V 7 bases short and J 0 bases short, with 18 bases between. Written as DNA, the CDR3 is TGTGCCAGCATTTTCATCGGGGGCCCAGCTAACTATGGCTACACCTTC. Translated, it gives CASIFIGGPANYGYTF.

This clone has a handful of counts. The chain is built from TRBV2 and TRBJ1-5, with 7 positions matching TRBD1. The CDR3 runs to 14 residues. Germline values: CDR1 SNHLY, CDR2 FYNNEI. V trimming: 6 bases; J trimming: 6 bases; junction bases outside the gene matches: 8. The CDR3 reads CASRGGDSAQPQHF. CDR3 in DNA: TGTGCCAGCAGGGGGGGGGACAGTGCTCAGCCCCAGCATTTT.

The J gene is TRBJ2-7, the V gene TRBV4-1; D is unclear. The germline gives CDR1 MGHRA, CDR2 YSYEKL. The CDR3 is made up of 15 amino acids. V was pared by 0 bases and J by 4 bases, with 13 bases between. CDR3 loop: CASSQDQVGPYEQYF. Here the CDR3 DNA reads TGCGCCAGCAGCCAAGATCAGGTGGGCCCTTACGAGCAGTACTTC.

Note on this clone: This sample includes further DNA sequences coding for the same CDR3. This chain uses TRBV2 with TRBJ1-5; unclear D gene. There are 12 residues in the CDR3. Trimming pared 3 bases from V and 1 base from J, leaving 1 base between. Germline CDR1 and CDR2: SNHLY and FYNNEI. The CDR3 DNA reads TGTGCCAGCAGTGACAGCAATCAGCCCCAGCATTTT. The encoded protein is CASSDSNQPQHF.

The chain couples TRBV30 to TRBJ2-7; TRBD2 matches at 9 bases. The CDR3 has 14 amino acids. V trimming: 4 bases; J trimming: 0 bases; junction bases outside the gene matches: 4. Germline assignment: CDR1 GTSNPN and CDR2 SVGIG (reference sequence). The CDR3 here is CAWTSGTLSYEQYF. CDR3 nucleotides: TGTGCCTGGACTAGCGGGACTCTCTCCTACGAGCAGTACTTC.

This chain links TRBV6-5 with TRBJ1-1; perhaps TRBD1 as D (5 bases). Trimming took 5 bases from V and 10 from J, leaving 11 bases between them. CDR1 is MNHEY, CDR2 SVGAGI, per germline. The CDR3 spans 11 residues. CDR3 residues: CASSRGTRAFF. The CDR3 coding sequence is TGTGCCAGCAGTAGAGGGACGAGAGCTTTCTTT.

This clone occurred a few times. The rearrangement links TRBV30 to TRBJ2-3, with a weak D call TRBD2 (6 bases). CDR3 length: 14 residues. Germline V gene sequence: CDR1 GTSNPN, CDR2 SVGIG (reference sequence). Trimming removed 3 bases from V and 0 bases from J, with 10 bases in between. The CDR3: CAWSPGLSTDTQYF. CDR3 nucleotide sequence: TGTGCCTGGAGCCCGGGACTGAGCACAGATACGCAGTATTTT.

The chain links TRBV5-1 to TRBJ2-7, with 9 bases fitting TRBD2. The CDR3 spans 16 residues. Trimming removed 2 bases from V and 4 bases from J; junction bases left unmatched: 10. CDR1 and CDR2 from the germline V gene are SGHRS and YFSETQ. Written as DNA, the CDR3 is TGCGCCAGCAGCTTAATAGCGGGAGCAGTGATGTACGAGCAGTACTTC. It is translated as CASSLIAGAVMYEQYF.

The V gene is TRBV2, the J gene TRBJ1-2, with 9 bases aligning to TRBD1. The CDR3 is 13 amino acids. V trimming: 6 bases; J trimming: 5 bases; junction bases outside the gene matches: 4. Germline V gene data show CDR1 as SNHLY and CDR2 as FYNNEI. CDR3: CASRGTGRYGYTF. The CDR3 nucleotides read TGTGCCAGCAGGGGGACAGGGCGGTATGGCTACACCTTC.

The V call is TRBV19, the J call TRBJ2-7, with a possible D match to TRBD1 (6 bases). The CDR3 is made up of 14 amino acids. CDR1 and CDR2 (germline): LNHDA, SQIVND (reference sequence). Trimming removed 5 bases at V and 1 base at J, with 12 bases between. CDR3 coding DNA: TGTGCCAGTAGTCGTCCGGGACAATCCTACGAGCAGTACTTC. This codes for CASSRPGQSYEQYF.

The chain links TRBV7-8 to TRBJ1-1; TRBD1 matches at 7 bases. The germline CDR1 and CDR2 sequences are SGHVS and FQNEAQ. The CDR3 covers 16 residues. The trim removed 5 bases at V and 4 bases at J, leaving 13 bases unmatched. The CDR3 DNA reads TGTGCCAGCAGCCCCCGACAGGGCGTAGGGACCACTGAAGCTTTCTTT. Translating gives CASSPRQGVGTTEAFF.

CDR3 loop: CASSQDGMFGSGNTIYF. The CDR3 bases are TGCGCCAGCAGCCAAGACGGCATGTTCGGCTCTGGAAACACCATATATTTT. V and J are TRBV4-1 and TRBJ1-3, with no clear D. The germline V gene encodes CDR1 MGHRA and CDR2 YSYEKL. Trimming left V 0 bases short and J 0 bases short, with 12 bases between. The CDR3 is made up of 17 amino acids.